This note documents a single T cell receptor (beta chain) sequence. The antigen remains undetermined. The sequenced fragment ends 3 residues before the CDR3 boundary, so the rest is inferred from the germline J gene. Using immunoSEQ multiplex PCR, the repertoire was profiled, and TCRdb retains in-frame clones only, with some absent. This table lists tens of thousands of clones. This sample is drawn from a study of T cells in women clearing cervical HPV infection. Study-level background: Control women cleared a single incident HPV16 infection within 12 months.

The CDR3 is made up of 14 amino acids. Trimming took off 6 bases at V and 1 base at J, with 12 bases between the two ends. Germline CDR1 and CDR2: SGHTA and FQGNSA. Whole-study results and caveats: Repertoire richness, not evenness, was significantly elevated in CIN3+ cases versus controls. Unknown T-cell numbers per sample may underlie the richness differences.

The TCR comes from a woman between 18 and 70 years old with a cervical HPV16 infection that either progressed to CIN3+ or cleared (not recorded which). The genes are TRBV7-2 and TRBJ1-1; the D gene is possibly TRBD1 (6 bases). The source material was blood buffy coat. The CDR3 region is CASRTQGGNTEAFF. Incomplete CDR3 DNA: TGTGCCAGCAGGACACAGGGCGGGAACACTGAA.